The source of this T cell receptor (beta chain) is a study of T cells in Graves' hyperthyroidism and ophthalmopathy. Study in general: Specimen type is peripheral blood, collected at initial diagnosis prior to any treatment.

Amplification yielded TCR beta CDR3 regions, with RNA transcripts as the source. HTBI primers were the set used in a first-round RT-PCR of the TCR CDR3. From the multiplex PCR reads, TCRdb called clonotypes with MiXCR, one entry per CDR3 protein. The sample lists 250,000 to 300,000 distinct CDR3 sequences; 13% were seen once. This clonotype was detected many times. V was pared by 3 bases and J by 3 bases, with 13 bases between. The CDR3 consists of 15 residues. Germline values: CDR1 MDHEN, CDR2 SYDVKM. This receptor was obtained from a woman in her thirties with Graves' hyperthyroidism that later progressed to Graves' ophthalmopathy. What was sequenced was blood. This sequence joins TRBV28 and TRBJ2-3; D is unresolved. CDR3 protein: CASSFRVAGTDTQYF. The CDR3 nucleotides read TGTGCCAGCAGTTTTAGAGTTGCTGGGACAGATACGCAGTATTTT.